Listed below are T cell receptor beta chains from one sample, sequenced in a study of early T cells in non-severe SARS-CoV-2 infection. One entry per CDR3 protein results from TCRdb running MiXCR on the 5' RACE reads. The sample carries fewer than 120,000 distinct CDR3 sequences, 10% to 15% recorded once. The sample consisted of whole blood, taken at baseline. The receptors originated from an adult who was a healthcare worker with PCR-confirmed SARS-CoV-2 infection or an uninfected control (not recorded which). Each CDR3 is given with its conserved first and last residue. A D gene is named only where the DNA matches it firmly. Size tells how often a clone was seen (once, few, many) or the class of an expanded clone, and some rows leave it out.

cdr3_nt: TGTGCCAGCAGTACCGGACAGGGGGCTTTCGCGAACACCGGGGAGCTGTTTTTT
cdr3_aa: CASSTGQGAFANTGELFF
v_call: TRBV27
j_call: TRBJ2-2
d_call: TRBD1
clone_size: .

cdr3_nt: TGTGCCAGCAGTTTACCAGGGACTGGATCCTACGAGCAGTACTTC
cdr3_aa: CASSLPGTGSYEQYF
v_call: TRBV28
j_call: TRBJ2-7
d_call: .
clone_size: .

cdr3_nt: TGTGCCACCTCTTGGTCCTCTGGGGCCAACGTCCTGACTTTC
cdr3_aa: CATSWSSGANVLTF
v_call: TRBV24-1
j_call: TRBJ2-6
d_call: .
clone_size: .

cdr3_nt: TGTGCCAGCAGTGCCGGGACAGGGGGCTCTGGCTACACCTTC
cdr3_aa: CASSAGTGGSGYTF
v_call: TRBV2
j_call: TRBJ1-2
d_call: TRBD1
clone_size: many

cdr3_nt: TGTGCCAGCAGCTTTCGAGCGGGAGAGGAGACCGGGGAGCTGTTTTTT
cdr3_aa: CASSFRAGEETGELFF
v_call: TRBV5-4
j_call: TRBJ2-2
d_call: TRBD2
clone_size: .

cdr3_nt: TGCAGCGTTCTCTGGAGCTCTGGGGCCAACGTCCTGACTTTC
cdr3_aa: CSVLWSSGANVLTF
v_call: TRBV29-1
j_call: TRBJ2-6
d_call: .
clone_size: few

cdr3_nt: TGTGCCAGCAGCTTTATCCCCGGGACTAGACGGACAGATACGCAGTATTTT
cdr3_aa: CASSFIPGTRRTDTQYF
v_call: TRBV5-6
j_call: TRBJ2-3
d_call: TRBD2
clone_size: many

cdr3_nt: TGTGCCACTTGGGGGGGGACGCAGTATTTT
cdr3_aa: CATWGGTQYF
v_call: TRBV19
j_call: TRBJ2-3
d_call: TRBD2
clone_size: many

cdr3_nt: TGTGCCAGCAGCCCCCAAAGGGGTGATGAGCAGTTCTTC
cdr3_aa: CASSPQRGDEQFF
v_call: TRBV7-2
j_call: TRBJ2-1
d_call: .
clone_size: .

cdr3_nt: TGTGCCAGCAGCTACAGACAGGCTACAGATACGCAGTATTTT
cdr3_aa: CASSYRQATDTQYF
v_call: TRBV7-8
j_call: TRBJ2-3
d_call: .
clone_size: few

cdr3_nt: TGTGCCAGCAGCAAGACAGGGGGCGTCACAGATACGCAGTATTTT
cdr3_aa: CASSKTGGVTDTQYF
v_call: TRBV13
j_call: TRBJ2-3
d_call: TRBD1
clone_size: .

cdr3_nt: TGTGCCAGCAGCCCAGATTTGGGCGGGACAGGGAATGAAAAACTGTTTTTT
cdr3_aa: CASSPDLGGTGNEKLFF
v_call: TRBV7-6
j_call: TRBJ1-4
d_call: TRBD1
clone_size: .

cdr3_nt: TGCGCCAGCAGCCGTCGACAGGGCCGCCTCCAAGAGACCCAGTACTTC
cdr3_aa: CASSRRQGRLQETQYF
v_call: TRBV5-1
j_call: TRBJ2-5
d_call: TRBD1
clone_size: few

cdr3_nt: TGCGCCAGCAGCTCGACCGGGACTAGCTACTACGAGCAGTACTTC
cdr3_aa: CASSSTGTSYYEQYF
v_call: TRBV5-1
j_call: TRBJ2-7
d_call: TRBD2
clone_size: many

cdr3_nt: TGTGCCAGCAGCCCAATTGGCGGCAACACTGAAGCTTTCTTT
cdr3_aa: CASSPIGGNTEAFF
v_call: TRBV7-3
j_call: TRBJ1-1
d_call: .
clone_size: few

cdr3_nt: TGCGCCAGCAGCTTGGAACAGACTAGCGGGAGCATGGATACGCAGTATTTT
cdr3_aa: CASSLEQTSGSMDTQYF
v_call: TRBV5-1
j_call: TRBJ2-3
d_call: TRBD2
clone_size: many

cdr3_nt: TGCAGCGCCGCTGGCCCGGGTTACGGGAACACCTTC
cdr3_aa: CSAAGPGYGNTF
v_call: TRBV29-1
j_call: TRBJ1-2
d_call: .
clone_size: .

cdr3_nt: TGTGCCAGCACGCCGAGGGAGGTACCTAATGAAAAACTGTTTTTT
cdr3_aa: CASTPREVPNEKLFF
v_call: TRBV6-1
j_call: TRBJ1-4
d_call: .
clone_size: many

cdr3_nt: TGTGCCAGCAGCTTACTGGGCCCAGGAGGGTTATCCGGTGAGCAGTTCTTC
cdr3_aa: CASSLLGPGGLSGEQFF
v_call: TRBV7-6
j_call: TRBJ2-1
d_call: .
clone_size: few

cdr3_nt: TGTGCCAGCAGCCAATATGAGACCCAGTACTTC
cdr3_aa: CASSQYETQYF
v_call: TRBV14
j_call: TRBJ2-5
d_call: .
clone_size: .

cdr3_nt: TGTGCCAGCACCCATGGCACAGGGGGGAATGAAAAACTGTTTTTT
cdr3_aa: CASTHGTGGNEKLFF
v_call: TRBV13
j_call: TRBJ1-4
d_call: TRBD1
clone_size: .

cdr3_nt: TGTGCCAGCAGTTCCACGGGACGGAACTATAATTCACCCCTCCACTTT
cdr3_aa: CASSSTGRNYNSPLHF
v_call: TRBV27
j_call: TRBJ1-6
d_call: .
clone_size: .

cdr3_nt: TGTGCCAGCAGTCTCGGACAGGGGAGGACACCCCTCCACTTT
cdr3_aa: CASSLGQGRTPLHF
v_call: TRBV6-5
j_call: TRBJ1-6
d_call: TRBD1
clone_size: many

cdr3_nt: TGTGCCAGCACTCCGACGCCTCGCGAGGGTGAGACCCAGTACTTC
cdr3_aa: CASTPTPREGETQYF
v_call: TRBV2
j_call: TRBJ2-5
d_call: .
clone_size: few

cdr3_nt: TGTGCCAGCAGGGCCCAGGGGCCTAACACTGAAGCTTTCTTT
cdr3_aa: CASRAQGPNTEAFF
v_call: TRBV6-5
j_call: TRBJ1-1
d_call: .
clone_size: .

cdr3_nt: TGCGCCAGCAGCGTGGGACAGAGGATTGATGGCTACACCTTC
cdr3_aa: CASSVGQRIDGYTF
v_call: TRBV5-1
j_call: TRBJ1-2
d_call: TRBD1
clone_size: many

cdr3_nt: TGTGCCAGCAGGAGAGCAGGGCTTGGAAACACTGAAGCTTTCTTT
cdr3_aa: CASRRAGLGNTEAFF
v_call: TRBV12-3/TRBV12-4
j_call: TRBJ1-1
d_call: .
clone_size: .

cdr3_nt: TGCGCCAGCAGCTTGTCGCCAGCCGTCGGGGAGCTGTTTTTT
cdr3_aa: CASSLSPAVGELFF
v_call: TRBV5-1
j_call: TRBJ2-2
d_call: .
clone_size: few

cdr3_nt: TGTGCCAGCAGCGTAGTTTTGACAGATACGCAGTATTTT
cdr3_aa: CASSVVLTDTQYF
v_call: TRBV9
j_call: TRBJ2-3
d_call: .
clone_size: .

cdr3_nt: TGCAGCGTTGACCCCGGGGGTGAAAAACTGTTTTTT
cdr3_aa: CSVDPGGEKLFF
v_call: TRBV29-1
j_call: TRBJ1-4
d_call: .
clone_size: .

cdr3_nt: TGTGCCAGCTACTCGTGGGGGCTACGAGACTATGGCTACACCTTC
cdr3_aa: CASYSWGLRDYGYTF
v_call: TRBV7-2
j_call: TRBJ1-2
d_call: .
clone_size: many

cdr3_nt: TGTGCCAGCAGTTCCGGGTTTTCTGGAGATACGCAGTATTTT
cdr3_aa: CASSSGFSGDTQYF
v_call: TRBV6-2/TRBV6-3
j_call: TRBJ2-3
d_call: .
clone_size: many

cdr3_nt: TGTGCCAGCAGCCCGAGGGGGGGCACGGACACCGGGGAGCTGTTTTTT
cdr3_aa: CASSPRGGTDTGELFF
v_call: TRBV7-9
j_call: TRBJ2-2
d_call: .
clone_size: few

cdr3_nt: TGCAGTGCTAGAGGGGCAGGGGGCACTAATGAAAAACTGTTTTTT
cdr3_aa: CSARGAGGTNEKLFF
v_call: TRBV20-1
j_call: TRBJ1-4
d_call: TRBD1
clone_size: .

cdr3_nt: TGTGCCAGCAGCTATCAAGGGTTCCAAGAGACCCAGTACTTC
cdr3_aa: CASSYQGFQETQYF
v_call: TRBV7-9
j_call: TRBJ2-5
d_call: .
clone_size: many

cdr3_nt: TGTGCCAGCAGCCGTAGTAGGCGGACAGGAGGGAACACCGGGGAGCTGTTTTTT
cdr3_aa: CASSRSRRTGGNTGELFF
v_call: TRBV7-9
j_call: TRBJ2-2
d_call: TRBD1
clone_size: many